This entry is about one T cell receptor (beta chain). The multiple sclerosis control group consisted of treatment-naive patients whose relapsing-remitting disease, which was either stable or active, fulfilled revised McDonald criteria. Negative isolation yielded CD4+ and CD8+ T cells, and FACS enriched TEMRA cells. The CDR3 is 17 residues long. V shed 3 bases, J shed 0 bases, and the junction held 7 bases outside the gene matches. Germline V lookup: CDR1 DFQATT, CDR2 SNEGSKA (reference sequence). Reverse transcription of about 0.5 to 1 ug RNA was carried out with random hexamers. Amplification of TCR beta CDR3 spanned 54 Vbeta and 13 Jbeta via immunoSEQ multiplex PCR. Via MiXCR, TCRdb re-called the immunoSEQ multiplex PCR reads, giving one row per CDR3 protein. This repertoire shows a few hundred thousand distinct CDR3 sequences, roughly 96% found once; its top ten account for 0.085% to 0.095%. These data are taken from a study of CD8 T cells in Susac syndrome.

This rearrangement joins TRBV20-1 to TRBJ2-3, with 12 bases identical to TRBD2. Sequenced: CD4+ T cells from PBMCs. This clonotype was obtained from a human donor with multiple sclerosis. CDR3 amino acids: CSARSGLAGRSTDTQYF. CDR3 nucleotides: TGCAGTGCTAGGTCGGGACTAGCGGGCCGAAGCACAGATACGCAGTATTTT.